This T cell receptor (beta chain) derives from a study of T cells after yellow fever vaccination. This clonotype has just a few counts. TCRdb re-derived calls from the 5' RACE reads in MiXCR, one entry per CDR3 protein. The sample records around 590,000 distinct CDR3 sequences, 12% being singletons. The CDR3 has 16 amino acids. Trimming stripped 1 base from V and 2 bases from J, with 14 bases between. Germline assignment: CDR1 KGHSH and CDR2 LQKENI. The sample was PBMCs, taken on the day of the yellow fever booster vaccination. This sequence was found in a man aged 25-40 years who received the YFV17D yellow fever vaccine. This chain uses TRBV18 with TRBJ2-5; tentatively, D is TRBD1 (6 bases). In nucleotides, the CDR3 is TGTGCCAGCTCACCACGTCTCAAGGACAGACAAGAGACCCAGTACTTC. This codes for CASSPRLKDRQETQYF.